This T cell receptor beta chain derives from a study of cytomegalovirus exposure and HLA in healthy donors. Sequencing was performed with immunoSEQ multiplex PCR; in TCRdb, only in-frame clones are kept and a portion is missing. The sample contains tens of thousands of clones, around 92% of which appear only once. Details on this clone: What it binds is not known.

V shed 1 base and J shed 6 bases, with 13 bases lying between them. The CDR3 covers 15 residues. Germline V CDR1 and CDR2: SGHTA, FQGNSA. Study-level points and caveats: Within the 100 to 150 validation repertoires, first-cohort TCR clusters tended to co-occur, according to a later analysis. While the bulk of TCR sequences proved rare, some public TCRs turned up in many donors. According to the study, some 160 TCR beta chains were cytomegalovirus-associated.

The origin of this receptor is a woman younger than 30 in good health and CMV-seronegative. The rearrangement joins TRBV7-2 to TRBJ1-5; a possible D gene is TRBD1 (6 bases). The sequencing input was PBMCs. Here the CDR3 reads CASSLGAGGIQPQHF. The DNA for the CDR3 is TGTGCCAGCAGCTTAGGTGCGGGGGGCATTCAGCCCCAGCATTTT. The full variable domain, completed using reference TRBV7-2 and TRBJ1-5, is GAGVSQSPSNKVTEKGKDVELRCDPISGHTALYWYRQSLGQGLEFLIYFQGNSAPDKSGLPSDRFSAERTGGSVSTLTIQRTQQEDSAVYLCASSLGAGGIQPQHFGDGTRLSIL.